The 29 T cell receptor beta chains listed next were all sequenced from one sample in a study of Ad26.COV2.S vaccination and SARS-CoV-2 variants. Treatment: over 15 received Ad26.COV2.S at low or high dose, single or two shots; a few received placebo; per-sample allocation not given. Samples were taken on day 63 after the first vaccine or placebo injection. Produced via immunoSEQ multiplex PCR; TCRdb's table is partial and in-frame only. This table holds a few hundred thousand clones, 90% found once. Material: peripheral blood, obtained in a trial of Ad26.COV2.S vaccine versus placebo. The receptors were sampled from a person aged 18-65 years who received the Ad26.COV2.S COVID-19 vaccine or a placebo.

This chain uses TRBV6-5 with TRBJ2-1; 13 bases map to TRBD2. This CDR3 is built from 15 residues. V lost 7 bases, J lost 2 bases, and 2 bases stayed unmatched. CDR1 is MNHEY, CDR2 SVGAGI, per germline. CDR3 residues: CASMTSGRPYNEQFF. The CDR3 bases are TGTGCCAGCATGACTAGCGGGAGGCCCTACAATGAGCAGTTCTTC.

CDR3 coding DNA: TGTGCCAGCAGCCGCGGCGGTGGGGGCACTGAAGCTTTCTTT. This codes for CASSRGGGGTEAFF. The V and J genes are TRBV6-2 or TRBV6-3 and TRBJ1-1, with a tentative D call TRBD1 (5 bases). Looked up from germline, CDR1 is MNHEY and CDR2 is SVGEGT. The V end lost 6 bases, the J end lost 4 bases, and 15 bases lay between the germline ends. The CDR3 totals 14 residues.

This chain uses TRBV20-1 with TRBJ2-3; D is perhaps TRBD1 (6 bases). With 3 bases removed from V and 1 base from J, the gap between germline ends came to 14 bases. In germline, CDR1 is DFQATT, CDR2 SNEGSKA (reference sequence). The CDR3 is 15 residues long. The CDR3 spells CSASHRVDGTDTQYF. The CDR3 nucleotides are TGCAGTGCTAGTCACAGGGTCGATGGCACAGATACGCAGTATTTT.

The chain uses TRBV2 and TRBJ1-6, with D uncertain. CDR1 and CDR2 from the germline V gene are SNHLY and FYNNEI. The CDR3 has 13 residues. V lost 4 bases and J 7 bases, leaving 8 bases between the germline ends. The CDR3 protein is CASSGARNSPLHF. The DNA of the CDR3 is TGTGCCAGCAGTGGGGCCCGAAATTCACCCCTCCACTTT. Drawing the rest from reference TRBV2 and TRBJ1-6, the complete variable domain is EPEVTQTPSHQVTQMGQEVILRCVPISNHLYFYWYRQILGQKVEFLVSFYNNEISEKSEIFDDQFSVERPDGSNFTLKIRSTKLEDSAMYFCASSGARNSPLHFGNGTRLTVT.

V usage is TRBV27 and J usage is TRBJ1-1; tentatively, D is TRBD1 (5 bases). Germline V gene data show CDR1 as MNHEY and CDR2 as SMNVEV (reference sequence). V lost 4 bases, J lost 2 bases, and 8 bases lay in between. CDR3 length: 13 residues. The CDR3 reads CASSSTVNTEAFF. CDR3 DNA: TGTGCCAGCAGTTCGACAGTAAACACTGAAGCTTTCTTT.

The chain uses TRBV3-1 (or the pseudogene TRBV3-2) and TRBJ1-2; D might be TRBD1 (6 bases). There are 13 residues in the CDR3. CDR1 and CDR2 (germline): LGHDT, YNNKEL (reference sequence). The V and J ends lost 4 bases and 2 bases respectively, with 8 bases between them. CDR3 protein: CASSRQANYGYTF. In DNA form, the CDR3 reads TGTGCCAGCAGCCGACAGGCCAACTATGGCTACACCTTC.

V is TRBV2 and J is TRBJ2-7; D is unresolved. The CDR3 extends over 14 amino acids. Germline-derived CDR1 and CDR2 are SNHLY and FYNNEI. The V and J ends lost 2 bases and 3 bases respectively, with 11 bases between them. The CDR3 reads CASSENKPSYEQYF. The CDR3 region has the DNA TGTGCCAGCAGTGAAAATAAACCCAGCTACGAGCAGTACTTC.

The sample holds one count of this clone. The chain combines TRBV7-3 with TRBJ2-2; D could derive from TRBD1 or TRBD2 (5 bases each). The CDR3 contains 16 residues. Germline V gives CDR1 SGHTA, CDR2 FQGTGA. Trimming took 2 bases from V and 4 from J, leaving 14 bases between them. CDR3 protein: CASSLRGASGTGELFF. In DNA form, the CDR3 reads TGTGCCAGCAGCTTACGAGGGGCGTCGGGCACCGGGGAGCTGTTTTTT.

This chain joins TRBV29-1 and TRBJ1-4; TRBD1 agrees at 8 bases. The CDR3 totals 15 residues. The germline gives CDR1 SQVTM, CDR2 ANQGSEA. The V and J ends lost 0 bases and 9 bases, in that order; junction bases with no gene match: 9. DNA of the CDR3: TGCAGCGTTGAAGACCCCGACAGGGGAAGTAAAAAACTGTTTTTT. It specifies CSVEDPDRGSKKLFF.

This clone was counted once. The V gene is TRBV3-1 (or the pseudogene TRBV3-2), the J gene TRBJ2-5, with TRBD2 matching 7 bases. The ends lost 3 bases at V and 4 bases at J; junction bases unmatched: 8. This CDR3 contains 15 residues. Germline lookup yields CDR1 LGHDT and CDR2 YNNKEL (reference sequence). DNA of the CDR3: TGTGCCAGCAGCCAGACGGACCCGGGGGGAGAGACCCAGTACTTC. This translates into CASSQTDPGGETQYF.

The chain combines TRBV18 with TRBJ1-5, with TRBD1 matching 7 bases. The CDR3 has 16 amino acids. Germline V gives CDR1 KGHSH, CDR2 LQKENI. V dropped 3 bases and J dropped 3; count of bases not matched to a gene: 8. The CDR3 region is CASSPIGQAANQPQHF. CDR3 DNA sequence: TGTGCCAGCTCACCGATCGGACAGGCGGCCAATCAGCCCCAGCATTTT.

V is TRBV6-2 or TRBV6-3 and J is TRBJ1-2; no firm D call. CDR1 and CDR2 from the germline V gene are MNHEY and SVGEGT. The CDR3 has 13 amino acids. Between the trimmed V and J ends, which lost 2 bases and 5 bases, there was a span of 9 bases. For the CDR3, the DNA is TGTGCCAGCAGTTACAACACTGGATATGGCTACACCTTC. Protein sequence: CASSYNTGYGYTF.

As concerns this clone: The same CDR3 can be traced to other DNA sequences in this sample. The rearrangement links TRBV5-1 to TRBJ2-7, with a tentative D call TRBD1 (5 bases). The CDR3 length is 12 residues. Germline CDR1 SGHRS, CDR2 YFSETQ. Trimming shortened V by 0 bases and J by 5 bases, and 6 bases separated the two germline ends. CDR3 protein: CASSLVGDEQYF. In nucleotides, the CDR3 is TGCGCCAGCAGCTTGGTAGGGGACGAGCAGTACTTC.

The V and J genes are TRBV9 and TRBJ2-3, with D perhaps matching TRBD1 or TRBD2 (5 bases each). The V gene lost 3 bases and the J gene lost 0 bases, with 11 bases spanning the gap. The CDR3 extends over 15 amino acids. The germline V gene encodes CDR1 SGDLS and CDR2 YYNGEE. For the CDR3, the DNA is TGTGCCAGCAGCGCCGGGACCTTTAGCACAGATACGCAGTATTTT. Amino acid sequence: CASSAGTFSTDTQYF.

The CDR3 spells CASSLGDTRYQETQYF. The CDR3 nucleotides are TGTGCCAGCAGCTTAGGGGACACTAGGTACCAAGAGACCCAGTACTTC. J is TRBJ2-5 and V is TRBV11-1, with a tentative D call TRBD1 (6 bases). Looked up from germline, CDR1 is SGHAT and CDR2 is FQDESV (reference sequence). Trimming pared 1 base from V and 0 bases from J, leaving 12 bases between. The CDR3 is 16 residues long.

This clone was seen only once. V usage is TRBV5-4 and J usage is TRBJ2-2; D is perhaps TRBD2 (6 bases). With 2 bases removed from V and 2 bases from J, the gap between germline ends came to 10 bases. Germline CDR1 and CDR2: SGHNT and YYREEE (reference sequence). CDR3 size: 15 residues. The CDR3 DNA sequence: TGTGCCAGCAGCTTTCGGAGGGTAAACACCGGGGAGCTGTTTTTT. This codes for CASSFRRVNTGELFF.

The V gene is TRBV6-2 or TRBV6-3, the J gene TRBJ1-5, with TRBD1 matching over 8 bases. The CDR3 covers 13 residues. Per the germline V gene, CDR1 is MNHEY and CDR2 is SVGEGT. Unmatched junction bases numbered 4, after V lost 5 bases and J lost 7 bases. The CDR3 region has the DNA TGTGCCAGCAGTCCCGGACAGGGCCAGCCCCAGCATTTT. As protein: CASSPGQGQPQHF.

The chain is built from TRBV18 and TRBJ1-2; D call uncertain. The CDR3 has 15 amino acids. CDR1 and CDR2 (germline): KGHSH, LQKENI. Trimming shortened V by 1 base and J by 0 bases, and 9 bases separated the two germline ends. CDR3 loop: CASSPRQEANYGYTF. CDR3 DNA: TGTGCCAGCTCACCACGTCAGGAAGCTAACTATGGCTACACCTTC.

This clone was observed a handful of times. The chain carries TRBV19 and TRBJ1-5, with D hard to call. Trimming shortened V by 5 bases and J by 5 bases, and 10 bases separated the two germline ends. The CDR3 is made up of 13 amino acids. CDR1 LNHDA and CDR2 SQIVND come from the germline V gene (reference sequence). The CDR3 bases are TGTGCCAGTAGTTTCACGGTGGATCAGCCCCAGCATTTT. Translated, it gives CASSFTVDQPQHF. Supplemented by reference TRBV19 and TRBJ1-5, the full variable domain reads DGGITQSPKYLFRKEGQNVTLSCEQNLNHDAMYWYRQDPGQGLRLIYYSQIVNDFQKGDIAEGYSVSREKKESFPLTVTSAQKNPTAFYLCASSFTVDQPQHFGDGTRLSIL.

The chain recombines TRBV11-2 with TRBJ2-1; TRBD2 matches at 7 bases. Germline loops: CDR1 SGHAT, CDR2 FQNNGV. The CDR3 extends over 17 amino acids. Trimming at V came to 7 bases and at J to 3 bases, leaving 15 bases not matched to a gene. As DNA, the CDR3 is TGTGCCAGCACCAACCGGCGGGGCGGGAGAAACTACAATGAGCAGTTCTTC. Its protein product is CASTNRRGGRNYNEQFF.

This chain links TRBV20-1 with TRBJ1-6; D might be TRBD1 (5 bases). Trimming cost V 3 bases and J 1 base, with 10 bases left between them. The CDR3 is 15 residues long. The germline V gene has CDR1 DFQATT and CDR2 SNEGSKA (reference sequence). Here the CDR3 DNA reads TGCAGTGCTAGTGCCGGGGGGTCCTATAATTCACCCCTCCACTTT. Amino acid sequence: CSASAGGSYNSPLHF.

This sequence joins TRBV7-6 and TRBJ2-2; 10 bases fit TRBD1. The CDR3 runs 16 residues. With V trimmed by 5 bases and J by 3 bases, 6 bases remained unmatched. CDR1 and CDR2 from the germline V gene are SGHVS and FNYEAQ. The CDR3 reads CASSPTTGGYTGELFF. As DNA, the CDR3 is TGTGCCAGCAGCCCAACGACAGGGGGCTACACCGGGGAGCTGTTTTTT.

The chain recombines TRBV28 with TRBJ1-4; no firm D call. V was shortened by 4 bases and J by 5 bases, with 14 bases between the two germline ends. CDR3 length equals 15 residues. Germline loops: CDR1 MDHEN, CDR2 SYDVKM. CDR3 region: CASSSGIRVNEKLFF. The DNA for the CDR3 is TGTGCCAGCAGTTCCGGGATTAGAGTGAATGAAAAACTGTTTTTT.

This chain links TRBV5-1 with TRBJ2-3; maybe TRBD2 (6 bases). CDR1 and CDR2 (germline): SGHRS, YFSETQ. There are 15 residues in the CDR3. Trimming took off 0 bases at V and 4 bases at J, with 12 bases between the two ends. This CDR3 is CASSLERAVADTQYF. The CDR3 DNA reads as TGCGCCAGCAGCTTGGAGCGGGCTGTGGCAGATACGCAGTATTTT.

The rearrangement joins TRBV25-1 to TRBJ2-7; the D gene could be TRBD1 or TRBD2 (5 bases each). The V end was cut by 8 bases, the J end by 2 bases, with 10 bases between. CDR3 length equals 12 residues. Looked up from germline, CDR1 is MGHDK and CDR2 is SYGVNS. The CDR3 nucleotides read TGTGCCAGCCGGGACGGTACCTACGAGCAGTACTTC. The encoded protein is CASRDGTYEQYF.

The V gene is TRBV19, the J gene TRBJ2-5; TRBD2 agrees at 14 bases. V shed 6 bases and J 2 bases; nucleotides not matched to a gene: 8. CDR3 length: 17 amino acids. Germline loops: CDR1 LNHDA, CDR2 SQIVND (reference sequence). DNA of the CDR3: TGTGCCAGTAGCCGACTAGCGGGAGGGATGGGGCAAGAGACCCAGTACTTC. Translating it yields CASSRLAGGMGQETQYF.

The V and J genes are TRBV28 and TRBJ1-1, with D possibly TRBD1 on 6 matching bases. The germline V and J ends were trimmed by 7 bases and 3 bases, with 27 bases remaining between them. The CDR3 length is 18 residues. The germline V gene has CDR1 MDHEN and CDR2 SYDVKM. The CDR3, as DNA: TGTGCCAGCATTGGGTGGGGGACGCTGGGGGCCCGGGACACTGAAGCTTTCTTT. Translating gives CASIGWGTLGARDTEAFF.

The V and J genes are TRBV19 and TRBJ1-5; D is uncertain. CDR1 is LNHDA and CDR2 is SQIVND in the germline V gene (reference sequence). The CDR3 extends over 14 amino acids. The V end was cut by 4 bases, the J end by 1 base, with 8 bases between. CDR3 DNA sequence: TGTGCCAGTAGTAAAAAAGGGAGCAATCAGCCCCAGCATTTT. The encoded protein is CASSKKGSNQPQHF.

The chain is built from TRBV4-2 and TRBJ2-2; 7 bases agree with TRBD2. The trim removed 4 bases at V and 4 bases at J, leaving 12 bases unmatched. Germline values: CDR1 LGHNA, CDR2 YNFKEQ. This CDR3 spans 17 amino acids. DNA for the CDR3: TGTGCCAGCAGCCTAGCTGAGGGAGGGCCGGGCACCGGGGAGCTGTTTTTT. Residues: CASSLAEGGPGTGELFF.